These 17 T cell receptor beta chains share one sample of origin, sequenced in a study of post-analysis software for immune sequencing data. Study results and limitations: Among 4 or 5 TRBV segments more frequent in patients than controls were TRBV5-6, TRBV5-1 and TRBV20-1.

For these receptors, no antigen is known. Sequencing libraries made from TCR beta cDNA carried unique molecular identifiers. One entry per CDR3 protein results from TCRdb running MiXCR on the PCR reads. The sample yields about 770,000 distinct CDR3 sequences, around 45% seen once. Sequences were obtained from blood. The receptors were sampled from a girl aged 5-17 years with multiple sclerosis.

The chain couples TRBV5-6 to TRBJ1-5; D is ambiguous. The CDR3 is made up of 14 amino acids. With 4 bases removed from V and 4 bases from J, the gap between germline ends came to 12 bases. CDR1 is SGHDT and CDR2 is YYEEEE in the germline V gene. CDR3 sequence: CASSQARGNQPQHF. The CDR3, as DNA: TGTGCCAGCAGCCAGGCTCGGGGAAATCAGCCCCAGCATTTT.

This clonotype was observed many times. CDR3 sequence: CASSLMAEANYGYTF. The CDR3 DNA is TGTGCCAGCAGCTTGATGGCAGAAGCTAACTATGGCTACACCTTC. The chain recombines TRBV7-9 with TRBJ1-2; D gene ambiguous. V gave up 3 bases and J gave up 0 bases, with 11 bases separating them. Germline-derived CDR1 and CDR2 are SEHNR and FQNEAQ (reference sequence). The CDR3 totals 15 residues.

The V call is TRBV9, the J call TRBJ2-7; D may match TRBD1 or TRBD2 (5 bases each). Per germline, CDR1 SGDLS and CDR2 YYNGEE. The CDR3 totals 14 residues. V was cut by 3 bases and J by 1 base, with 11 bases left in between. The DNA of the CDR3 is TGTGCCAGCAGCGGAGGGGTGGAATCCTACGAGCAGTACTTC. This translates into CASSGGVESYEQYF. The complete variable domain, with remaining parts taken from reference TRBV9 and TRBJ2-7, reads DSGVTQTPKHLITATGQRVTLRCSPRSGDLSVYWYQQSLDQGLQFLIQYYNGEERAKGNILERFSAQQFPDLHSELNLSSLELGDSALYFCASSGGVESYEQYFGPGTRLTVT.

This clonotype showed up just a few times. The chain recombines TRBV4-2 with TRBJ1-4; 9 bases are a match to TRBD1. The trim removed 0 bases at V and 0 bases at J, leaving 5 bases unmatched. Germline V lookup: CDR1 LGHNA, CDR2 YNFKEQ. The CDR3 runs to 18 residues. CDR3 loop: CASSQDWDRATTNEKLFF. The CDR3 DNA sequence: TGTGCCAGCAGCCAAGATTGGGACAGGGCCACAACTAATGAAAAACTGTTTTTT.

The chain combines TRBV20-1 with TRBJ2-1; 9 positions match TRBD1. V dropped 4 bases and J dropped 7; count of bases not matched to a gene: 8. The CDR3 is 14 residues long. Germline CDR1 DFQATT, CDR2 SNEGSKA (reference sequence). CDR3 in amino acids: CSATRQGDSNEQFF. The CDR3 coding sequence is TGCAGTGCTACCCGACAGGGGGATTCGAATGAGCAGTTCTTC.

The chain links TRBV27 to TRBJ2-2, with D possibly being TRBD1 (7 bases). V shed 0 bases and J shed 6 bases, with 14 bases lying between them. Germline lookup yields CDR1 MNHEY and CDR2 SMNVEV (reference sequence). The CDR3 covers 16 residues. The CDR3 DNA reads as TGTGCCAGCAGTTTATCGCCAGGGGGGCGGGCCGGGGAGCTGTTTTTT. Its protein product is CASSLSPGGRAGELFF.

The rearrangement links TRBV4-2 to TRBJ2-7; tentative D call: TRBD2 (7 bases). With 0 bases removed from V and 2 bases from J, the gap between germline ends came to 14 bases. The CDR3 has 16 residues. CDR1 and CDR2 (germline): LGHNA, YNFKEQ. As DNA, the CDR3 is TGTGCCAGCAGCCAAGATGAGGGGGGGAGTGCCTACGAGCAGTACTTC. Translated: CASSQDEGGSAYEQYF.

This chain uses TRBV7-9 with TRBJ2-6; 7 bases line up with TRBD2. The CDR3 length is 16 residues. V gave up 0 bases and J gave up 6 bases; unmatched junction bases: 5. Per the germline V gene, CDR1 is SEHNR and CDR2 is FQNEAQ (reference sequence). The DNA for the CDR3 is TGTGCCAGCAGCTTAGCGGACGGGGGGTTGGCCAACGTCCTGACTTTC. This translates into CASSLADGGLANVLTF.

The genes are TRBV7-2 and TRBJ2-3, with D maybe TRBD2 (5 bases). The V end was cut by 2 bases, the J end by 4 bases, with 19 bases between. Germline V gene data show CDR1 as SGHTA and CDR2 as FQGNSA. The CDR3 runs 17 residues. CDR3 nucleotide sequence: TGTGCCAGCAGCTTAAATGGGCGCCGACTAAGGTCAGATACGCAGTATTTT. It codes for CASSLNGRRLRSDTQYF.

In its sample, this clonotype was seen a few times. The chain carries TRBV20-1 and TRBJ2-7, with D possibly being TRBD1 or TRBD2 (5 bases each). The CDR3 is 15 residues long. V was shortened by 5 bases and J by 2 bases, with 19 bases between the two germline ends. Germline values: CDR1 DFQATT, CDR2 SNEGSKA (reference sequence). Written as DNA, the CDR3 is TGCAGTGCTCCGGGACGCCAGTCCATTACCTACGAGCAGTACTTC. Residues: CSAPGRQSITYEQYF.

The chain recombines TRBV29-1 with TRBJ2-3; D remains unclear. CDR3 length: 14 residues. Trimming stripped 7 bases from V and 4 bases from J, with 18 bases between. Germline assignment: CDR1 SQVTM and CDR2 ANQGSEA. For the CDR3, the DNA is TGCAGCGCCGTTGGGTGGTTTAGTGCAGATACGCAGTATTTT. It codes for CSAVGWFSADTQYF.

The chain combines TRBV5-1 with TRBJ2-1; D may match TRBD1 or TRBD2 (5 bases each). Per germline, CDR1 SGHRS and CDR2 YFSETQ. V was cut by 4 bases and J by 1 base, with 18 bases left in between. The CDR3 has 17 residues. Here the CDR3 reads CASSPGTVPGSYNEQFF. The CDR3 nucleotides are TGCGCCAGCAGCCCAGGGACGGTGCCGGGGTCCTACAATGAGCAGTTCTTC.

Only one count was recorded for this clonotype. V usage is TRBV20-1 and J usage is TRBJ1-1; D is perhaps TRBD1 (5 bases). The CDR3 consists of 13 residues. V was trimmed by 1 base and J by 1 base, leaving 7 bases between them. The V gene's germline CDR1 is DFQATT and CDR2 SNEGSKA (reference sequence). The CDR3 spells CSARVQGNTEAFF. The CDR3 DNA sequence: TGCAGTGCTAGAGTTCAGGGGAACACTGAAGCTTTCTTT.

The V call is TRBV7-9, the J call TRBJ2-1, with TRBD2 matching over 7 bases. V trimming: 1 base; J trimming: 3 bases; junction bases outside the gene matches: 6. From germline, CDR1 is SEHNR and CDR2 FQNEAQ (reference sequence). The CDR3 is 16 amino acids. Here the CDR3 reads CASSLVASGNYNEQFF. DNA of the CDR3: TGTGCCAGCAGCTTAGTGGCTAGCGGAAACTACAATGAGCAGTTCTTC.

This clonotype was seen a handful of times. The rearrangement links TRBV29-1 to TRBJ2-7; D is ambiguous. The CDR3 runs 11 residues. The ends were cut back, 2 bases at V and 1 base at J, with 3 bases in the middle. Germline CDR1 SQVTM, CDR2 ANQGSEA. The CDR3 nucleotides read TGCAGCGTTGAACAGTCCTACGAGCAGTACTTC. Its translation is CSVEQSYEQYF.

The chain couples TRBV12-3 or TRBV12-4 to TRBJ2-3; TRBD2 agrees at 7 bases. The ends lost 6 bases at V and 2 bases at J; junction bases unmatched: 8. This CDR3 has 15 amino acids. The CDR3 DNA follows: TGTGCCAGCAGACAATCGGGACTACCCACAGATACGCAGTATTTT. It codes for CASRQSGLPTDTQYF.

The chain uses TRBV9 and TRBJ2-6; 7 nucleotides line up with TRBD1. The CDR3 extends over 18 amino acids. Germline V CDR1 and CDR2: SGDLS, YYNGEE. Trimming cost V 3 bases and J 0 bases; bases outside gene matches: 9. This chain's CDR3 is CASSGPGTVNSGANVLTF. The CDR3 region has the DNA TGTGCCAGCAGCGGGCCCGGGACAGTCAACTCTGGGGCCAACGTCCTGACTTTC. Full variable domain (rest looked up from reference TRBV9 and TRBJ2-6): DSGVTQTPKHLITATGQRVTLRCSPRSGDLSVYWYQQSLDQGLQFLIQYYNGEERAKGNILERFSAQQFPDLHSELNLSSLELGDSALYFCASSGPGTVNSGANVLTFGAGSRLTVL.